The 6 T cell receptor beta chains reported below all come from one sample, sequenced in a study of blood T cell repertoires in COVID-19. Clones were sequenced by immunoSEQ multiplex PCR, and TCRdb holds only the in-frame ones, with some missing. The sample comprises about 250,000 clones, roughly 83% of which are singletons, and over 5.5% rests with the top ten. Sequenced input: peripheral blood. These receptor sequences come from a woman older than 75 with COVID-19, enrolled during active disease.

The chain employs TRBV6-1 and TRBJ1-4; D unclear. Germline CDR1 and CDR2: MNHNS and SASEGT. The CDR3 is 15 residues long. Between the trimmed V and J ends, which lost 2 bases and 5 bases, there was a span of 12 bases. CDR3 sequence (DNA): TGTGCCAGCAGTGAACCGGGGTCCCCCAATGAAAAACTGTTTTTT. The encoded protein is CASSEPGSPNEKLFF.

This rearrangement joins TRBV6-2 or TRBV6-3 to TRBJ2-3; TRBD2 matches at 10 bases. The CDR3 runs to 17 residues. Germline V gene sequence: CDR1 MNHEY, CDR2 SVGEGT. The V segment lost 1 base and the J segment 3 bases; nucleotides outside the gene matches: 7. Written as DNA, the CDR3 is TGTGCCAGCAGTTACTTCTCTAGCGGGGGACCGACAGATACGCAGTATTTT. Its translation: CASSYFSSGGPTDTQYF.

The chain joins TRBV3-1 (or the pseudogene TRBV3-2) to TRBJ2-3, with D possibly matching TRBD2 (6 bases). The germline V gene has CDR1 LGHDT and CDR2 YNNKEL (reference sequence). The V gene lost 3 bases and the J gene lost 4 bases, with 11 bases spanning the gap. The CDR3 length is 14 residues. As DNA, the CDR3 is TGTGCCAGCAGCCAGGCGGGGTGGGCAGATACGCAGTATTTT. Protein: CASSQAGWADTQYF.

In DNA, the CDR3 is TGTGCCAGCAGCTTCTGGGACAGGGTGAACACTGAAGCTTTCTTT. The encoded protein is CASSFWDRVNTEAFF. The chain recombines TRBV7-2 with TRBJ1-1; the match to TRBD1 covers 9 bases. The germline CDR1 and CDR2 sequences are SGHTA and FQGNSA. This CDR3 has 15 amino acids. J was trimmed by 0 bases and V by 3 bases; bases with no gene match: 2.

This chain joins TRBV19 and TRBJ1-2; 8 bases agree with TRBD1. The germline gives CDR1 LNHDA, CDR2 SQIVND (reference sequence). The junction had 8 bases not matched to a gene; V was cut back by 10 bases and J by 4 bases. This CDR3 comprises 13 residues. The CDR3 loop is CATSTGQGYGYTF. The CDR3 DNA follows: TGTGCCACCTCAACTGGACAGGGCTATGGCTACACCTTC.

J is TRBJ1-1 and V is TRBV6-2 or TRBV6-3; TRBD1 matches 9 bases. The germline CDR1 and CDR2 sequences are MNHEY and SVGEGT. Losses at the gene ends were 4 bases for V and 8 bases for J; bases not matched to a gene: 20. The CDR3 spans 18 residues. CDR3 DNA sequence: TGTGCCAGCAGTTCCCCAACAACCGGGACAGGGTATGGAGAAGAAGCTTTCTTT. Translation gives CASSSPTTGTGYGEEAFF.